This paragraph covers one T cell receptor beta chain sequence. Its target is unknown. Produced via immunoSEQ multiplex PCR; TCRdb's table is partial and in-frame only. The top ten hold 25% to 35% of the sample, which has approximately 140,000 clones, approximately 75% seen once. The data are from a study of cytotoxic CD8 clonotypes in ibrutinib-treated CLL. Study results and caveats: Treatment left the uncommon public clonotypes either contracted or stable in frequency.

The V end lost 7 bases, the J end lost 1 base, and 10 bases lay between the germline ends. Germline V gene lookup returns CDR1 MDHEN and CDR2 SYDVKM. The CDR3 contains 13 residues. The starting material was PBMCs, obtained after 12 months of ibrutinib treatment. The chain joins TRBV28 to TRBJ1-2, with D possibly being TRBD1 (6 bases). This sequence originates from a human donor with chronic lymphocytic leukemia. For the CDR3, the DNA is TGTGCCAGCATCCTCAGGGGTAACTATGGCTACACCTTC. Translated: CASILRGNYGYTF.